Shown below are 9 T cell receptor beta chains from a single sample sequenced in a study of Graves' ophthalmopathy and Graves' hyperthyroidism. RNA served as the template for amplifying TCR beta CDR3 regions. RT-PCR was first run with HTBI primers, then multiplex PCR in a second round. MiXCR, applied by TCRdb to the multiplex PCR reads, yields one record per CDR3 protein. The profile shows fewer than 600,000 distinct CDR3 sequences, around 15% of them singletons. The sequenced material came from blood. All receptors come from a woman between 25 and 40 years old with Graves' ophthalmopathy.

This clonotype has a handful of counts. A read error may explain this, as a much larger clone is one base away. V gene TRBV19 combines with J gene TRBJ1-2; no reliable D call. The length of the CDR3 is 16 residues. Germline V gene lookup returns CDR1 LNHDA and CDR2 SQIVND (reference sequence). The CDR3 bases are TGTGCCAGTAGTAGGACCGGATGGCGGGTGATTCATGGCTACATCTTC. Its protein is CASSRTGWRVIHGYIF.

This clonotype has a count of ten or more. The gene calls are TRBV12-3 or TRBV12-4 and TRBJ1-2; 8 bases are a match to TRBD1. CDR3 size: 16 residues. V gave up 4 bases and J gave up 6 bases; unmatched junction bases: 13. The CDR3: CASSSTPGQGRHGYTF. The CDR3, as DNA: TGTGCCAGCAGTTCGACCCCTGGACAGGGTAGGCATGGCTACACCTTC.

There are many counts of this clonotype. The chain recombines TRBV7-2 with TRBJ1-1; D is ambiguous. Deletions cut 2 bases from V and 10 bases from J, with 8 bases between. The germline V gene has CDR1 SGHTA and CDR2 FQGNSA. The CDR3 has 11 amino acids. CDR3 DNA sequence: TGTGCCAGCAGCTTAAGGCAGGCAGCTTTCTTT. Translation: CASSLRQAAFF.

This clonotype has at least ten counts. This sequence joins TRBV13 and TRBJ1-1, with 7 positions matching TRBD1. The V gene's germline CDR1 is PRHDT and CDR2 FYEKMQ (reference sequence). With V trimmed by 5 bases and J by 6 bases, 12 bases remained unmatched. The CDR3 has 15 residues. The CDR3 loop reads CASSTRKTGPPEAFF. CDR3 coding DNA: TGTGCCAGCAGCACACGAAAGACAGGGCCCCCTGAAGCTTTCTTT.

Ten or more counts support this clonotype. The chain couples TRBV20-1 to TRBJ1-5, with 8 positions matching TRBD1. CDR3 length: 15 amino acids. The germline CDR1 and CDR2 sequences are DFQATT and SNEGSKA (reference sequence). V was clipped by 5 bases and J by 6 bases; unmatched bases: 12. The CDR3 nucleotides read TGCAGTGCTTCAACTGACAGGGGTAGGGGTCAGCCCCAGCATTTT. Translating it yields CSASTDRGRGQPQHF.

This clonotype was counted ten times or more. V usage is TRBV6-1 and J usage is TRBJ2-4; D possibly corresponds to TRBD2 (6 bases). The germline gives CDR1 MNHNS, CDR2 SASEGT. This CDR3 contains 15 residues. Between the trimmed V and J ends, which lost 2 bases and 7 bases, there was a span of 15 bases. CDR3 nucleotide sequence: TGTGCCAGCAGTGAAATTACGGGGGAAGGGAACATTCAGTACTTC. It is translated as CASSEITGEGNIQYF.

This clonotype was counted many times. The CDR3 loop is CAWGTGTTYEQYF. CDR3 bases: TGTGCCTGGGGGACAGGGACTACCTACGAGCAGTACTTC. V gene TRBV30 combines with J gene TRBJ2-7, with 9 bases fitting TRBD1. Germline CDR1 is GTSNPN and CDR2 is SVGIG (reference sequence). Unmatched junction bases numbered 4, after V lost 5 bases and J lost 2 bases. This CDR3 has 13 amino acids.

This clonotype showed up just a few times. The V call is TRBV11-2, the J call TRBJ1-2; D might be TRBD1 (6 bases). Germline V gene sequence: CDR1 SGHAT, CDR2 FQNNGV. The CDR3 covers 14 residues. V was clipped by 4 bases and J by 6 bases, with 15 bases between them. The CDR3 loop reads CASSSRWRGNGYTF. The CDR3 region has the DNA TGTGCCAGCAGCTCGAGATGGAGGGGGAATGGCTACACCTTC.

A few counts support this clonotype. The chain links TRBV7-9 to TRBJ1-2; D possibly corresponds to TRBD1 (6 bases). The ends were cut back, 0 bases at V and 6 bases at J, with 11 bases in the middle. This CDR3 is built from 14 residues. The germline V gene has CDR1 SEHNR and CDR2 FQNEAQ (reference sequence). CDR3 protein: CASSLALQGNGYTF. The CDR3 DNA reads TGTGCCAGCAGCTTAGCGTTGCAGGGGAATGGCTACACCTTC. Supplemented by reference TRBV7-9 and TRBJ1-2, the full variable domain reads DTGVSQNPRHKITKRGQNVTFRCDPISEHNRLYWYRQTLGQGPEFLTYFQNEAQLEKSRLLSDRFSAERPKGSFSTLEIQRTEQGDSAMYLCASSLALQGNGYTFGSGTRLTVV.